A single sample is the source of the 24 T cell receptor beta chains below, sequenced in a study of early T cells in non-severe SARS-CoV-2 infection. TCRdb re-analysed the 5' RACE reads in MiXCR, keeping a single row per CDR3 protein. The sample shows 35,000 or so distinct CDR3 sequences, over 4.5% of them seen only once. Sequenced sample: whole blood. The receptors originated from an adult who was a healthcare worker with PCR-confirmed SARS-CoV-2 infection or an uninfected control (not recorded which).

In this sample, this clonotype turned up many times. The chain combines TRBV28 with TRBJ1-5; 8 bases fit TRBD1. The length of the CDR3 is 15 residues. The V segment lost 7 bases and the J segment 6 bases; nucleotides outside the gene matches: 11. The germline V gene encodes CDR1 MDHEN and CDR2 SYDVKM. CDR3 protein: CASTWPGGGLQPQHF. CDR3 nucleotide sequence: TGTGCCAGCACTTGGCCAGGGGGCGGCCTTCAGCCCCAGCATTTT.

This clonotype was counted many times. The CDR3 DNA reads TGTGCCAGCAGTTTAGATCGGACGGGTCGAGAAGCTTTCTTT. This translates into CASSLDRTGREAFF. The chain employs TRBV12-3 or TRBV12-4 and TRBJ1-1; D uncertain. The germline V and J ends were trimmed by 1 base and 8 bases, with 14 bases remaining between them. The CDR3 runs 14 residues.

This clonotype was picked up a small number of times. CDR3 sequence reads: CASSLDVGNSPLHF. The CDR3 nucleotides are TGTGCCAGCAGCTTAGATGTGGGAAATTCACCCCTCCACTTT. The rearrangement uses TRBV7-2 and TRBJ1-6; D is unresolved. This CDR3 has 14 residues. With 1 base removed from V and 7 bases from J, the gap between germline ends came to 8 bases. Looked up from germline, CDR1 is SGHTA and CDR2 is FQGNSA.

The rearrangement joins TRBV3-1 to TRBJ2-7; D remains ambiguous. Germline assignment: CDR1 LGHDT and CDR2 YNNKEL (reference sequence). The CDR3 sequence is 14 residues long. The germline V and J ends were trimmed by 2 bases and 0 bases, with 8 bases remaining between them. CDR3: CASSQQLSSYEQYF. CDR3 bases: TGTGCCAGCAGCCAACAACTCTCCTCCTACGAGCAGTACTTC.

The chain couples TRBV2 to TRBJ2-6; no clear D gene. Trimming left V 6 bases short and J 0 bases short, with 9 bases between. CDR1 is SNHLY and CDR2 is FYNNEI in the germline V gene. This CDR3 is 15 amino acids long. The CDR3 sequence is CASRVGHSGANVLTF. In nucleotides, the CDR3 is TGTGCCAGCAGGGTAGGCCACTCTGGGGCCAACGTCCTGACTTTC.

The gene calls are TRBV7-2 and TRBJ2-7; D is ambiguous. CDR1 SGHTA and CDR2 FQGNSA come from the germline V gene. Trimming took 2 bases from V and 9 from J, leaving 8 bases between them. The CDR3 has 11 amino acids. For the CDR3, the DNA is TGTGCCAGCAGCTTACAAGATGGGCAGTACTTC. Encoded protein: CASSLQDGQYF. Complete variable domain (other parts from reference TRBV7-2 and TRBJ2-7): GAGVSQSPSNKVTEKGKDVELRCDPISGHTALYWYRQSLGQGLEFLIYFQGNSAPDKSGLPSDRFSAERTGGSVSTLTIQRTQQEDSAVYLCASSLQDGQYFGPGTRLTVT.

This clonotype was seen a handful of times. V usage is TRBV28 and J usage is TRBJ1-1; D is undetermined. V was clipped by 3 bases and J by 4 bases, with 12 bases between them. CDR3 length equals 14 residues. Looked up from germline, CDR1 is MDHEN and CDR2 is SYDVKM. The DNA of the CDR3 is TGTGCCAGCAGTTTTAGGGAATCGGCCACTGAAGCTTTCTTT. Protein: CASSFRESATEAFF. Full variable domain (remainder filled in from reference TRBV28 and TRBJ1-1): DVKVTQSSRYLVKRTGEKVFLECVQDMDHENMFWYRQDPGLGLRLIYFSYDVKMKEKGDIPEGYSVSREKKERFSLILESASTNQTSMYLCASSFRESATEAFFGQGTRLTVV.

The V call is TRBV9, the J call TRBJ1-4; 8 positions match TRBD1. Germline V gene data show CDR1 as SGDLS and CDR2 as YYNGEE. The CDR3 is 15 amino acids. The V segment lost 4 bases and the J segment 1 base; nucleotides outside the gene matches: 3. In DNA, the CDR3 is TGTGCCAGCAGCTTTACAGGGGGAACTAATGAAAAACTGTTTTTT. Protein: CASSFTGGTNEKLFF.

This clonotype was counted ten times or more. The rearrangement joins TRBV20-1 to TRBJ2-7; D gene uncertain. The germline CDR1 and CDR2 sequences are DFQATT and SNEGSKA (reference sequence). CDR3 length equals 15 residues. V was pared by 1 base and J by 1 base, with 14 bases between. CDR3 DNA sequence: TGCAGTGCTAGAGCGGTAGGGCGGAGTTCCTACGAGCAGTACTTC. It yields the protein CSARAVGRSSYEQYF.

This clonotype showed up many times. The rearrangement uses TRBV28 and TRBJ1-1; no clear D gene. Germline loops: CDR1 MDHEN, CDR2 SYDVKM. The CDR3 has 14 residues. V lost 3 bases and J lost 2, with 10 bases in between. In DNA, the CDR3 is TGTGCCAGCAGTTTTCTCCCTCAAAACACTGAAGCTTTCTTT. Translated: CASSFLPQNTEAFF. The whole variable domain, filled in from reference TRBV28 and TRBJ1-1, reads DVKVTQSSRYLVKRTGEKVFLECVQDMDHENMFWYRQDPGLGLRLIYFSYDVKMKEKGDIPEGYSVSREKKERFSLILESASTNQTSMYLCASSFLPQNTEAFFGQGTRLTVV.

The rearrangement joins TRBV12-3 or TRBV12-4 to TRBJ1-3; D is unresolved. The CDR3 sequence is 10 residues long. The V end lost 11 bases, the J end lost 4 bases, and 6 bases lay between the germline ends. CDR3 region: CAVGGNTIYF. The CDR3 region has the DNA TGTGCCGTCGGAGGAAACACCATATATTTT.

The chain carries TRBV6-5 and TRBJ2-7; no definite D call. Trimming pared 2 bases from V and 0 bases from J, leaving 8 bases between. Germline V gene sequence: CDR1 MNHEY, CDR2 SVGAGI. This CDR3 contains 14 residues. This chain's CDR3 is CASSYTPSSYEQYF. Here the CDR3 DNA reads TGTGCCAGCAGTTACACACCCAGCTCCTACGAGCAGTACTTC.

V gene TRBV12-3 or TRBV12-4 combines with J gene TRBJ2-7, with D perhaps matching TRBD2 (7 bases). The length of the CDR3 is 16 residues. Trimming removed 3 bases from V and 1 base from J, with 16 bases in between. The CDR3 sequence: CASSFAAGRGSYEQYF. CDR3 DNA sequence: TGTGCCAGCAGTTTCGCCGCGGGGAGGGGGTCCTACGAGCAGTACTTC.

This clonotype was picked up a small number of times. The chain has TRBV5-1 and TRBJ1-1; D may be TRBD1 (6 bases). Per germline, CDR1 SGHRS and CDR2 YFSETQ. With 3 bases removed from V and 2 bases from J, the gap between germline ends came to 14 bases. The CDR3 length is 15 residues. The CDR3 DNA reads as TGCGCCAGCAGCTCACCCCAGGGGACAAACACTGAAGCTTTCTTT. Protein product: CASSSPQGTNTEAFF.

This clonotype was seen a few times. The gene calls are TRBV20-1 and TRBJ1-1; unclear D gene. This CDR3 comprises 12 residues. Germline loops: CDR1 DFQATT, CDR2 SNEGSKA (reference sequence). Trimming left V 2 bases short and J 2 bases short, with 6 bases between. Written as DNA, the CDR3 is TGCAGTGCTAGAAAAACTAACACTGAAGCTTTCTTT. Its protein product is CSARKTNTEAFF.

This clonotype occurred many times. The chain joins TRBV3-1 to TRBJ2-1; D is possibly TRBD1 or TRBD2 (5 bases each). Germline CDR1 LGHDT, CDR2 YNNKEL (reference sequence). This CDR3 is built from 14 residues. The V end was cut by 2 bases, the J end by 4 bases, with 9 bases between. The CDR3, as DNA: TGTGCCAGCAGCCAAAGGGACCATTACAATGAGCAGTTCTTC. Its protein is CASSQRDHYNEQFF.

The rearrangement joins TRBV14 to TRBJ1-2; 8 bases agree with TRBD1. V dropped 2 bases and J dropped 5; count of bases not matched to a gene: 4. CDR1 and CDR2 from the germline V gene are SGHDN and FVKESK. The CDR3 has 14 residues. The CDR3 region is CASSQLDRAYGYTF. In DNA, the CDR3 is TGTGCCAGCAGCCAATTGGACAGGGCTTATGGCTACACCTTC.

In this sample, this clonotype turned up many times. V is TRBV5-6 and J is TRBJ2-5; 9 positions match TRBD1. Germline V lookup: CDR1 SGHDT, CDR2 YYEEEE. The CDR3 runs 14 residues. The trim removed 4 bases at V and 5 bases at J, leaving 6 bases unmatched. In nucleotides, the CDR3 is TGTGCCAGCAGCGCACAGGGGGCTACGGAGACCCAGTACTTC. Its translation is CASSAQGATETQYF.

The rearrangement uses TRBV5-1 and TRBJ2-3; D is unresolved. Germline V gene lookup returns CDR1 SGHRS and CDR2 YFSETQ. Trimming left V 5 bases short and J 0 bases short, with 10 bases between. The CDR3 contains 14 residues. The CDR3: CASRPAGSTDTQYF. The CDR3 DNA is TGCGCCAGCAGGCCCGCAGGTAGCACAGATACGCAGTATTTT.

This clonotype has only a few counts. J is TRBJ2-7 and V is TRBV30, with D perhaps TRBD2 (6 bases). Germline V gene data show CDR1 as GTSNPN and CDR2 as SVGIG (reference sequence). The V and J ends lost 4 bases and 9 bases respectively, with 13 bases between them. The CDR3 totals 11 residues. This CDR3 reads CAWTREDGQYF. CDR3 DNA: TGTGCCTGGACCAGGGAGGATGGGCAGTACTTC.

This clonotype came up many times. The chain combines TRBV6-5 with TRBJ2-2; 10 bases agree with TRBD2. Germline V gene sequence: CDR1 MNHEY, CDR2 SVGAGI. This CDR3 is 18 amino acids long. Trimming took 0 bases from V and 2 from J; bases not matched to a gene: 6. The CDR3 coding sequence is TGTGCCAGCAGTTACTCCTTAGCGGGGGGCTTCAACACCGGGGAGCTGTTTTTT. Protein product: CASSYSLAGGFNTGELFF.

The chain is built from TRBV5-1 and TRBJ2-7; D uncertain. CDR3 length equals 12 residues. Germline CDR1 is SGHRS and CDR2 is YFSETQ. Trimming cost V 0 bases and J 5 bases, with 6 bases left between them. CDR3 sequence (DNA): TGCGCCAGCAGCTTGGATCTTCACGAGCAGTACTTC. Protein: CASSLDLHEQYF.

This clonotype has just a few counts. The V gene is TRBV19, the J gene TRBJ2-1, with D tentatively TRBD2 (6 bases). The CDR3 has 13 residues. The germline V and J ends were trimmed by 6 bases and 7 bases, with 13 bases remaining between them. Germline lookup yields CDR1 LNHDA and CDR2 SQIVND (reference sequence). The CDR3 nucleotides are TGTGCCAGTAGCATTGGGACTGAGAATGAGCAGTTCTTC. This sequence encodes CASSIGTENEQFF.

This clonotype occurred a few times. The V call is TRBV5-6, the J call TRBJ2-1; 9 bases align to TRBD1. This CDR3 has 15 amino acids. Germline assignment: CDR1 SGHDT and CDR2 YYEEEE. V lost 3 bases, J lost 8 bases, and 9 bases stayed unmatched. Here the CDR3 DNA reads TGTGCCAGCAGCTCCCGGGACAGGGAAGGTCATGAGCAGTTCTTC. Protein: CASSSRDREGHEQFF.